This T cell receptor (beta chain) was observed in a study of a mutant IDH1 vaccine in newly diagnosed glioma. The overall study: Beginning 4-6 weeks after radiotherapy alone, or with temozolomide cycles, vaccination took place.

The sample's time point: week 11, during vaccination. What each vaccine dose contained was 300 ug of mutant IDH1 20-mer peptide, accompanied by topical imiquimod. This CDR3 is 14 amino acids long. The V segment lost 3 bases and the J segment 2 bases; nucleotides outside the gene matches: 2. Germline values: CDR1 SGHTA, CDR2 FQGNSA. Assay used: immunoSEQ multiplex PCR; TCRdb lists only in-frame clones, some missing. The table has more than 55,000 clones, approximately 80% seen once; the top ten hold about 3.7%. In regard to this clone: Its antigen is not identified.

Study results and limitations: The vaccine induced immune responses, and these occurred in about 95% of patients.

The J gene is TRBJ2-7, the V gene TRBV7-2, with 9 bases aligning to TRBD2. Sequenced material: PBMCs, taken from a glioma patient whose treatment included an IDH1 peptide vaccine. The sequence was obtained from a man younger than 40 with glioma. In nucleotides, the CDR3 is TGTGCCAGCAGCTTCCGCGGGGGGGCCTACGAGCAGTACTTC. This translates into CASSFRGGAYEQYF.